These 6 T cell receptor beta chains were all obtained from the same sample, sequenced in a study of shared clonotypes between healthy human individuals. Libraries were prepared by immunoSEQ multiplex PCR; TCRdb keeps only in-frame clonotypes and omits some of them. The sample records about 380,000 clones, approximately 96% being singletons. Sequencing was performed on memory CD8+ T cells sorted from blood. The sample's subset: CD45RO+ cells pooled with CCR7-negative TemRA cells. Every receptor here comes from a man under 40 in good health.

This rearrangement joins TRBV11-3 to TRBJ2-1, with 11 bases lining up with TRBD2. V was clipped by 3 bases and J by 10 bases; unmatched bases: 5. The V gene's germline CDR1 is SGHNT and CDR2 YENEEA. This CDR3 has 14 residues. The CDR3 DNA follows: TGTGCCAGCAGCTTTAGCGGGAGGGCCAGCGAGCAGTTCTTC. This codes for CASSFSGRASEQFF.

The chain couples TRBV7-9 to TRBJ2-3, with 12 bases lining up with TRBD1. The V and J ends lost 5 bases and 10 bases, in that order; junction bases with no gene match: 13. The CDR3 length is 16 residues. Looked up from germline, CDR1 is SEHNR and CDR2 is FQNEAQ (reference sequence). CDR3 DNA: TGTGCCAGCAGCCCGCGGGACAGGGGGCCCCCGCATGCGCAGTATTTT. This codes for CASSPRDRGPPHAQYF.

This sequence joins TRBV9 and TRBJ2-2; D not certain. With 0 bases removed from V and 6 bases from J, the gap between germline ends came to 12 bases. CDR3 length equals 15 residues. Germline CDR1 is SGDLS and CDR2 is YYNGEE. The CDR3 reads CASSVGGGNAGELFF. The DNA for the CDR3 is TGTGCCAGCAGCGTAGGTGGCGGTAACGCCGGGGAGCTGTTTTTT. Drawing the rest from reference TRBV9 and TRBJ2-2, the complete variable domain is DSGVTQTPKHLITATGQRVTLRCSPRSGDLSVYWYQQSLDQGLQFLIQYYNGEERAKGNILERFSAQQFPDLHSELNLSSLELGDSALYFCASSVGGGNAGELFFGEGSRLTVL.

This clone was picked up one time. The chain recombines TRBV30 with TRBJ2-2; D uncertain. The ends were cut back, 2 bases at V and 2 bases at J, with 9 bases in the middle. Germline V lookup: CDR1 GTSNPN, CDR2 SVGIG (reference sequence). This CDR3 has 14 amino acids. The CDR3 here is CAWSISANTGELFF. CDR3 DNA: TGTGCCTGGAGTATAAGTGCCAACACCGGGGAGCTGTTTTTT.

The chain is built from TRBV4-1 and TRBJ1-5; D not certain. The CDR3 has 13 residues. The germline V and J ends were trimmed by 0 bases and 7 bases, with 7 bases remaining between them. The germline V gene encodes CDR1 MGHRA and CDR2 YSYEKL. The CDR3 reads CASSQDGEQPQHF. The DNA for the CDR3 is TGCGCCAGCAGCCAAGATGGAGAACAGCCCCAGCATTTT.

The chain combines TRBV2 with TRBJ1-1; D might be TRBD1 (5 bases). Germline CDR1 is SNHLY and CDR2 is FYNNEI. V lost 7 bases and J lost 3, with 12 bases in between. The CDR3 is 13 amino acids. CDR3 nucleotide sequence: TGTGCCAGCATCCAAGGGGTAGACACTGAAGCTTTCTTT. Translation gives CASIQGVDTEAFF.